These T cell receptor beta chains were read from a single sample in a study of T cells in localized non-small cell lung cancer. Sequencing was performed with immunoSEQ multiplex PCR; in TCRdb, only in-frame clones are kept and a portion is missing. The data show tens of thousands of clones, with around 89% seen just once and 20% to 25% held by the top ten. Sample: peripheral blood, taken before any cancer treatment. The receptors derive from a woman aged 40-69 years with stage I squamous cell lung carcinoma. The conserved cysteine and the conserved F or W are not part of the CDR3 here.

V gene	J gene	CDR3 protein
TRBV5-1	TRBJ2-3	ASMRARSSDTQY
TRBV19	TRBJ2-5	ASSMGLAETQY
TRBV7-8	TRBJ2-7	ASSLGSGGTYEQY
TRBV5-8	TRBJ1-5	ASSLDRTGDLQPQH
TRBV10-3	TRBJ1-3	AIGGQRGGNTIY
TRBV5-6	TRBJ2-3	ASSLYRTSRTDTQY
TRBV19	TRBJ2-4	ASTGTGGDIQY
TRBV7-3	TRBJ2-2	ASSAYTSGVNTGELF
TRBV2	TRBJ2-1	ASSNGLAQQF
TRBV7-2	TRBJ1-5	ASSLFNQPQH
TRBV10-3	TRBJ1-2	AISDREANYGYT
TRBV27	TRBJ1-2	ASRQTLGDYGYT
TRBV6-5	TRBJ2-7	ASSYSNTFYEQY
TRBV5-4	TRBJ1-4	ASSLAQSDEKLF
TRBV9	TRBJ2-3	ASTDRGFSTDTQY
TRBV10-3	TRBJ1-1	AIRSPPGDTEAF
TRBV7-9	TRBJ2-7	ASSFAYTGSEQY
TRBV7-8	TRBJ1-1	ASSLGRAFEAF
TRBV5-5	TRBJ2-7	ASSPEEWGEQY
TRBV9	TRBJ1-1	ASSVGIGNTEAF
TRBV20-1	TRBJ1-2	SAQGDYGYT
TRBV30	TRBJ2-7	AWRRGGTYEQY
TRBV5-1	TRBJ2-1	ASSTTGSSYNEQF
TRBV5-4	TRBJ1-2	ASRAGTGANYGYT
TRBV6-5	TRBJ1-6	ASSHRQEFDSPLH
TRBV5-4	TRBJ1-2	ASSLDPGQRYGYT
TRBV6-5	TRBJ1-2	ASSRDSPSYYGYT
TRBV5-4	TRBJ1-2	ASSLDRVNYGYT
TRBV7-9	TRBJ1-1	ASSHKTGQRARADTEAF
TRBV5-1	TRBJ2-1	ASSSKLAGGDNEQF
TRBV7-6	TRBJ1-4	ASSLVGRGTNEKLF
TRBV7-6	TRBJ1-2	ASSLGQPINYGYT
TRBV9	TRBJ1-6	ASSVAGGTPLH
TRBV9	TRBJ2-2	ASSVSGRGTGELF
TRBV5-6	TRBJ1-4	ASSLVPGTSEKLF
TRBV30	TRBJ2-3	AWSVSLVAGGLTDTQY
TRBV5-1	TRBJ2-1	ASSFGSEQF
TRBV6-7	TRBJ1-3	ASTPGQGINTIY
TRBV2	TRBJ1-6	ASDINSPLH
TRBV6-5	TRBJ1-2	ASRDRGVNYGYT
TRBV6-1	TRBJ2-3	ASIAGGTTQY
TRBV6-1	TRBJ1-1	ASRVTGMGNTEAF
TRBV30	TRBJ1-3	AFRGSGNTIY
TRBV5-6	TRBJ1-2	ASSLGVTNYGYT
TRBV7-3	TRBJ2-6	ASSSKRTGVDSGANVLT
TRBV7-2	TRBJ1-4	ASSFRTTAEKLF
TRBV27	TRBJ1-1	ASSLGTGLNKAF
TRBV4-1	TRBJ2-7	ASSQVPSSEQY
TRBV5-1	TRBJ2-7	ASSSGPLREQY
TRBV5-4	TRBJ1-6	ASSLDRLNSPLH
TRBV19	TRBJ1-5	ASRSGTGGPQPQH
TRBV9	TRBJ2-7	ASSVAVFGGEQY
TRBV6-1	TRBJ1-3	ASRPGISGNTIY
TRBV2	TRBJ1-4	ASSWTGRNEKLF